Sequencing of this T cell receptor beta chain was carried out in a study of CD8 T cells in Susac syndrome. General study points: As the study acknowledged, the number of individuals in its TCR sequencing and HLA analysis was relatively small.

The CDR3 contains 15 residues. Germline CDR1 and CDR2: LGHNA and YSLEER. V lost 0 bases to trimming and J lost 4 bases, with 12 bases between them. A quantity of about 0.45 to 1 ug RNA underwent reverse transcription using random hexamers. TCRdb redid the calling of the immunoSEQ multiplex PCR reads with MiXCR, one entry per CDR3 protein. The sample holds about 22,000 distinct CDR3 sequences, approximately 93% seen once. As for this clonotype: What it binds is not known.

The receptor comes from a human donor in good health. The source material was CD8+ T cells from PBMCs. The gene calls are TRBV4-3 and TRBJ2-5; D may be TRBD1 (6 bases). CDR3 bases: TGCGCCAGCAGCCAAGAAGGGGGAGCAATAGAGACCCAGTACTTC. It specifies CASSQEGGAIETQYF.